This entry concerns a single TCR beta chain. The data are from a study of early stage breast cancer tumors. The assay was immunoSEQ multiplex PCR, and TCRdb's table has in-frame clones only and misses some. The repertoire includes just over 50,000 clones, around four fifths of them detected once, and 3% to 4% sits in the top ten. V dropped 2 bases and J dropped 2 bases, with 13 bases sitting between them. Germline values: CDR1 SQVTM, CDR2 ANQGSEA. This CDR3 spans 14 amino acids. Material for sequencing was blood. The receptor was isolated from a person in their 40s with breast cancer. The V and J genes are TRBV29-1 and TRBJ2-7, with TRBD2 as a possible D gene (5 bases). CDR3 amino acids: CSVETGTGTYEQYF. DNA for the CDR3: TGCAGCGTTGAAACGGGCACGGGGACCTACGAGCAGTACTTC.